The following is a TCR beta chain sequence with its context. Its specificity is not known. J was trimmed by 4 bases and V by 0 bases; bases with no gene match: 9. This CDR3 is built from 18 residues. Germline V gene data show CDR1 as SGHDN and CDR2 as FVKESK. One entry per CDR3 protein results from TCRdb running MiXCR on the 5' RACE reads. The repertoire consists of about 340,000 distinct CDR3 sequences, with about 15% occurring once and the leading ten covering 0.95% to 1.4%. These data belong to a study of CD8 T cells in ankylosing spondylitis. Study results and caveats: Clones tied to disease were said to be significantly enriched in matched ankylosing spondylitis synovial fluid. Those disease-linked clones were CD8+; they were also relatively rare in peripheral blood. Earlier reports found some motif variants in synovial fluid and blood in reactive arthritis.

The specimen sequenced was blood, either unsorted or a sorted T cell fraction (not recorded which). The sequence derives from a male donor with ankylosing spondylitis or in good health (not recorded which). The chain is built from TRBV14 and TRBJ2-5; 12 bases match TRBD2. CDR3 loop: CASSQESSGGAVRETQYF. Written as DNA, the CDR3 is TGTGCCAGCAGCCAAGAGTCTAGCGGGGGGGCTGTACGAGAGACCCAGTACTTC.